These 26 T cell receptor beta chains were all obtained from the same sample, sequenced in a study of beta chain features in type 1 diabetes. The whole isolated RNA underwent reverse transcription, so sequencing captured expressed TCRB transcripts. The assay was immunoSEQ multiplex PCR, and TCRdb's table has in-frame clones only and misses some. The sample contains some 140,000 clones, around 8.7% of which appear only once. Sequenced sample: central memory CD4+ T cells from blood. The source of these receptors is a man aged 18 to 30 in good health.

This clone was seen ten or more times. The rearrangement joins TRBV4-3 to TRBJ2-1; 11 bases are a match to TRBD2. Per germline, CDR1 LGHNA and CDR2 YSLEER. The V segment lost 4 bases and the J segment 0 bases; nucleotides outside the gene matches: 5. There are 17 residues in the CDR3. The CDR3 nucleotides read TGCGCCAGCAGCCGGTCTAGCGGGGGGTCCTCCTACAATGAGCAGTTCTTC. Protein sequence: CASSRSSGGSSYNEQFF.

The gene calls are TRBV7-2 and TRBJ2-2; D possibly corresponds to TRBD2 (6 bases). In germline, CDR1 is SGHTA, CDR2 FQGNSA. V was pared by 1 base and J by 6 bases, with 9 bases between. The CDR3 is 14 amino acids. CDR3 residues: CASSLEGRSGELFF. The CDR3 nucleotides are TGTGCCAGCAGCTTAGAGGGGAGGTCCGGGGAGCTGTTTTTT.

The chain carries TRBV7-2 and TRBJ2-7; 11 bases align to TRBD2. Trimming cost V 5 bases and J 0 bases; bases outside gene matches: 3. This CDR3 spans 15 amino acids. CDR1 is SGHTA, CDR2 FQGNSA, per germline. CDR3 nucleotide sequence: TGTGCCAGCAGCGATAGCGGGGGGGCCTCCTACGAGCAGTACTTC. Encoded protein: CASSDSGGASYEQYF.

This clone has a handful of counts. The chain employs TRBV5-5 and TRBJ2-1; TRBD2 agrees at 11 bases. In germline, CDR1 is SGHKS, CDR2 YYEKEE (reference sequence). The CDR3 has 15 residues. Trimming took 3 bases from V and 8 from J; bases not matched to a gene: 7. This chain's CDR3 is CASSYLAGGGDEQFF. The CDR3 coding sequence is TGTGCCAGCAGCTACCTAGCGGGGGGCGGGGATGAGCAGTTCTTC.

This clone was detected only a few times. The chain has TRBV30 and TRBJ1-5, with TRBD1 identical over 9 bases. Germline CDR1 GTSNPN, CDR2 SVGIG (reference sequence). The CDR3 sequence is 14 residues long. Trimming cost V 1 base and J 7 bases; bases outside gene matches: 5. CDR3 sequence reads: CAWSGGTGRQPQHF. Written as DNA, the CDR3 is TGTGCCTGGAGTGGGGGGACAGGGCGCCAGCCCCAGCATTTT. The variable domain in full, completed from reference TRBV30 and TRBJ1-5, reads SQTIHQWPATLVQPVGSPLSLECTVEGTSNPNLYWYRQAAGRGLQLLFYSVGIGQISSEVPQNLSASRPQDRQFILSSKKLLLSDSGFYLCAWSGGTGRQPQHFGDGTRLSIL.

This clone turned up a few times. The chain links TRBV4-1 to TRBJ2-5; D is undetermined. The germline V gene encodes CDR1 MGHRA and CDR2 YSYEKL. V lost 4 bases, J lost 7 bases, and 16 bases lay in between. CDR3 length: 14 residues. CDR3 in DNA: TGCGCCAGCAGCCCTGCGGCGACCGAGGTGACCCAGTACTTC. Residues: CASSPAATEVTQYF.

The sample holds many counts of this clone. The J gene is TRBJ1-5, the V gene TRBV30; tentative D call: TRBD1 (5 bases). The V gene lost 1 base and the J gene lost 7 bases, with 11 bases spanning the gap. This CDR3 region has 13 residues. Germline CDR1 reads GTSNPN; CDR2 reads SVGIG (reference sequence). CDR3 bases: TGTGCCTGGAGTGGCAGGGCTGGGCAGCCCCAGCATTTT. Translation: CAWSGRAGQPQHF. Together with reference TRBV30 and TRBJ1-5, the CDR3 gives the full variable domain: SQTIHQWPATLVQPVGSPLSLECTVEGTSNPNLYWYRQAAGRGLQLLFYSVGIGQISSEVPQNLSASRPQDRQFILSSKKLLLSDSGFYLCAWSGRAGQPQHFGDGTRLSIL.

A few counts support this clone. This chain connects TRBV11-2 to TRBJ1-2, with D hard to call. This CDR3 is 13 amino acids long. Trimming took 1 base from V and 2 from J, leaving 5 bases between them. Germline V gene lookup returns CDR1 SGHAT and CDR2 FQNNGV. CDR3 protein: CASSLGRNYGYTF. The CDR3 DNA reads as TGTGCCAGCAGCTTAGGCCGGAACTATGGCTACACCTTC.

This rearrangement joins TRBV27 to TRBJ1-6; 7 positions agree with TRBD1. Germline trimming cut 4 bases from V and 0 bases from J; bases unmatched to any gene: 9. This CDR3 contains 18 residues. In germline, CDR1 is MNHEY, CDR2 SMNVEV (reference sequence). CDR3 bases: TGTGCCAGCAGTTCGCCGGGACAGCAGAGCTCCTATAATTCACCCCTCCACTTT. Its translation: CASSSPGQQSSYNSPLHF.

The chain joins TRBV5-4 to TRBJ1-6, with 7 bases identical to TRBD1. Trimming took 1 base from V and 1 from J; bases not matched to a gene: 2. This CDR3 region has 16 residues. Germline V CDR1 and CDR2: SGHNT, YYREEE (reference sequence). CDR3 residues: CASSLQGESYNSPLHF. In nucleotides, the CDR3 is TGTGCCAGCAGCTTGCAGGGGGAGTCCTATAATTCACCCCTCCACTTT.

This clone occurred many times. This sequence joins TRBV30 and TRBJ2-2; D not resolved. This CDR3 has 12 residues. With 2 bases removed from V and 6 bases from J, the gap between germline ends came to 7 bases. Germline loops: CDR1 GTSNPN, CDR2 SVGIG (reference sequence). The CDR3 loop is CAWSPQSGELFF. As DNA, the CDR3 is TGTGCCTGGAGTCCCCAGTCCGGGGAGCTGTTTTTT.

This chain joins TRBV2 and TRBJ2-7; 12 bases line up with TRBD1. Losses at the gene ends were 6 bases for V and 6 bases for J; bases not matched to a gene: 3. The germline CDR1 and CDR2 sequences are SNHLY and FYNNEI. This CDR3 spans 13 amino acids. CDR3 in DNA: TGTGCCAGCAGGGGGACAGGGGGCCGCGAGCAGTACTTC. Its protein product is CASRGTGGREQYF.

This clone was picked up a small number of times. The rearrangement links TRBV7-2 to TRBJ2-7, with D maybe TRBD1 (5 bases). The V end lost 5 bases, the J end lost 4 bases, and 15 bases lay between the germline ends. The CDR3 is 14 amino acids. Germline V lookup: CDR1 SGHTA, CDR2 FQGNSA. CDR3 sequence reads: CASSTRQTPYEQYF. The CDR3 DNA reads as TGTGCCAGCAGCACCAGACAGACACCTTACGAGCAGTACTTC. The full variable domain, in which reference TRBV7-2 and TRBJ2-7 provide the parts outside the CDR3, is GAGVSQSPSNKVTEKGKDVELRCDPISGHTALYWYRQSLGQGLEFLIYFQGNSAPDKSGLPSDRFSAERTGGSVSTLTIQRTQQEDSAVYLCASSTRQTPYEQYFGPGTRLTVT.

J is TRBJ1-1 and V is TRBV6-6; possible D gene TRBD1, 6 bases. V lost 2 bases, J lost 6 bases, and 10 bases lay in between. This CDR3 has 13 residues. Germline V gene sequence: CDR1 MNHNY, CDR2 SVGAGI (reference sequence). For the CDR3, the DNA is TGTGCCAGCAGTTACGGACAGTCGGCTGAAGCTTTCTTT. Protein sequence: CASSYGQSAEAFF.

The rearrangement uses TRBV11-3 and TRBJ2-7; 8 nucleotides agree with TRBD2. The germline V gene has CDR1 SGHNT and CDR2 YENEEA. The V and J ends lost 5 bases and 3 bases, in that order; junction bases with no gene match: 3. This CDR3 contains 13 residues. In DNA, the CDR3 is TGTGCCAGCAGCCCGGGACTAGTCTACGAGCAGTACTTC. The encoded protein is CASSPGLVYEQYF.

The rearrangement joins TRBV30 to TRBJ2-7; 9 bases line up with TRBD1. Germline V gene lookup returns CDR1 GTSNPN and CDR2 SVGIG (reference sequence). CDR3 length: 14 residues. V was pared by 2 bases and J by 0 bases, with 2 bases of the junction left unmatched. The CDR3 sequence: CAWSQTGGSYEQYF. CDR3 nucleotides: TGTGCCTGGAGTCAGACAGGGGGCTCCTACGAGCAGTACTTC.

In its sample, this clone was seen a few times. The rearrangement uses TRBV4-3 and TRBJ2-5; 12 bases fit TRBD2. The CDR3 length is 16 residues. The V and J ends lost 3 bases and 3 bases, in that order; junction bases with no gene match: 5. Germline-derived CDR1 and CDR2 are LGHNA and YSLEER. The CDR3 region is CASSQALAGGEETQYF. The CDR3 DNA sequence: TGCGCCAGCAGCCAGGCACTAGCGGGGGGCGAAGAGACCCAGTACTTC.

The V call is TRBV11-2, the J call TRBJ2-5; possible D gene TRBD1, 5 bases. The V gene's germline CDR1 is SGHAT and CDR2 FQNNGV. CDR3 length: 16 residues. The ends were cut back, 5 bases at V and 2 bases at J, with 18 bases in the middle. This chain's CDR3 is CASSPGEGVPQETQYF. CDR3 sequence (DNA): TGTGCCAGCAGCCCCGGCGAAGGGGTACCGCAAGAGACCCAGTACTTC.

The chain uses TRBV11-2 and TRBJ1-2; TRBD1 is a possible D gene (6 bases). V lost 1 base and J 7 bases, leaving 19 bases between the germline ends. Germline V lookup: CDR1 SGHAT, CDR2 FQNNGV. The CDR3 length is 16 residues. CDR3 protein: CASSLARGQREGGYTF. CDR3 sequence (DNA): TGTGCCAGCAGCTTAGCTAGAGGACAGAGGGAAGGTGGCTACACCTTC.

This clone occurred a few times. V is TRBV5-1 and J is TRBJ1-4, with D perhaps TRBD1 (5 bases). V was pared by 3 bases and J by 3 bases, with 9 bases between. The CDR3 spans 14 residues. Germline loops: CDR1 SGHRS, CDR2 YFSETQ. The CDR3 DNA reads TGCGCCAGCAGCTCCATGGGGCCTAATGAAAAACTGTTTTTT. Encoded protein: CASSSMGPNEKLFF.

This clone was seen only a few times. The identical CDR3 is also encoded by other nucleotide sequences in the sample. The V and J genes are TRBV7-9 and TRBJ2-7, with D possibly matching TRBD1 (5 bases). The CDR3 runs 12 residues. Germline values: CDR1 SEHNR, CDR2 FQNEAQ (reference sequence). V lost 6 bases, J lost 4 bases, and 10 bases lay in between. CDR3 protein: CASRRDSYEQYF. The CDR3 DNA follows: TGTGCCAGCAGGAGAGACAGTTACGAGCAGTACTTC.

This clone was found a few times. This sequence joins TRBV9 and TRBJ2-5, with a tentative D call TRBD2 (6 bases). In germline, CDR1 is SGDLS, CDR2 YYNGEE. V lost 0 bases and J 4 bases, leaving 19 bases between the germline ends. This CDR3 is built from 17 residues. The DNA for the CDR3 is TGTGCCAGCAGCGTAGGGGCGGGAAGCTTCCAAGGAGAGACCCAGTACTTC. Protein: CASSVGAGSFQGETQYF.

The rearrangement joins TRBV7-8 to TRBJ1-4; weak D call: TRBD1 (5 bases). The V and J ends lost 0 bases and 8 bases respectively, with 10 bases between them. CDR3 length: 14 residues. CDR1 and CDR2 from the germline V gene are SGHVS and FQNEAQ. This chain's CDR3 is CASSLAAGREKLFF. CDR3 bases: TGTGCCAGCAGCTTAGCCGCAGGGAGGGAAAAACTGTTTTTT.

This clone was observed a few times. The chain is built from TRBV6-6 and TRBJ1-5; D might be TRBD1 (6 bases). CDR3 length: 15 residues. V lost 2 bases and J lost 1, with 9 bases in between. Looked up from germline, CDR1 is MNHNY and CDR2 is SVGAGI (reference sequence). CDR3 in DNA: TGTGCCAGCAGTTACGGGGGCGCGAGCAATCAGCCCCAGCATTTT. Protein sequence: CASSYGGASNQPQHF.

Here the CDR3 reads CASSYDRTANTEAFF. The CDR3, as DNA: TGTGCCAGCAGTTACGACAGGACAGCGAACACTGAAGCTTTCTTT. The gene calls are TRBV6-6 and TRBJ1-1; possible D gene TRBD1, 6 bases. Per germline, CDR1 MNHNY and CDR2 SVGAGI (reference sequence). Trimming left V 2 bases short and J 1 base short, with 11 bases between. This CDR3 region has 15 residues.

This clone was seen a handful of times. In DNA, the CDR3 is TGTGCCAGCAGCTTCCCGGGGGGGGCCACAGATACGCAGTATTTT. The encoded protein is CASSFPGGATDTQYF. This sequence joins TRBV7-2 and TRBJ2-3; 8 nucleotides agree with TRBD2. CDR1 SGHTA and CDR2 FQGNSA come from the germline V gene. The junction had 4 bases not matched to a gene; V was cut back by 3 bases and J by 2 bases. The length of the CDR3 is 15 residues.